This T cell receptor beta chain was captured in a study of shared clonotypes between healthy human individuals. Across the whole study: A few men and a couple of women, aged 18 to 49, were donors.

For every subset, genomic DNA was evenly distributed across several immunoSEQ plates. Original methodology: Filtering differed, since immunoSEQ gave only junction sequences and no quality scores. The method was immunoSEQ multiplex PCR; TCRdb's version includes in-frame clones alone and lacks a portion of them. V and J calls plus clone size are reproduced from that table; the DNA served to infer D and trimming. The sample consists of around 450,000 clones, around 79% of them appearing once. Study-level findings and limits: Investigators collected only blood, and repertoires in tissues likely differ.

CDR1 and CDR2 (germline): SGDLS, YYNGEE. The V gene lost 3 bases and the J gene lost 0 bases, with 9 bases spanning the gap. The CDR3 runs to 15 residues. Points on this clone: Its antigen is undetermined.

This sequence originates from a woman between 40 and 55 years old in good health. Some clones in this sample may be carry-over from other donors' samples. The rearrangement uses TRBV9 and TRBJ2-2; tentatively, D is TRBD2 (6 bases). Material for sequencing was PBMCs. The CDR3 loop is CASSAGDPNTGELFF. The CDR3 region has the DNA TGTGCCAGCAGCGCGGGAGACCCGAACACCGGGGAGCTGTTTTTT. The full variable domain, its missing parts supplied by reference TRBV9 and TRBJ2-2, is DSGVTQTPKHLITATGQRVTLRCSPRSGDLSVYWYQQSLDQGLQFLIQYYNGEERAKGNILERFSAQQFPDLHSELNLSSLELGDSALYFCASSAGDPNTGELFFGEGSRLTVL.